In this sample, the clone carrying this T cell receptor beta chain turned up once. What it binds is unknown. PBMC libraries mostly used about 450 ng of input genomic DNA, with six replicates per sample. Some clones are missing from TCRdb's copy, which holds only in-frame ones; the method was immunoSEQ multiplex PCR. The table lists tens of thousands of clones, around 88% of them singletons. The entry originates in a study of neoadjuvant anti-PD-1 for oral cavity cancer. Study outcomes and limitations: Treg/Th17 ratio rose with pretreatment blood and fell with post-treatment tumor TCRbeta clonality.

Germline V gene data show CDR1 as MGHDK and CDR2 as SYGVNS. CDR3 length: 14 amino acids. J lost 4 bases, V lost 7 bases, and 9 bases had no gene match. Patients were newly diagnosed with stage II-IVA oral cavity squamous cell carcinoma without prior systemic or radiation treatment. Blood cells were analyzed directly, without culture or expansion. The receptor was derived from a person aged 40 to 85 with oral cavity squamous cell carcinoma. Sequencing used PBMCs, obtained before nivolumab (anti-PD-1) treatment. The chain carries TRBV25-1 and TRBJ2-7; 8 bases agree with TRBD1. In DNA, the CDR3 is TGTGCCAGCACCCCTGGGGACAGGATATACGAGCAGTACTTC. Its protein product is CASTPGDRIYEQYF.